The clone carrying this T cell receptor beta chain was counted a single time. Its antigen is still unknown. This specimen belongs to a study of OX40 agonist ivuxolimab in advanced cancers. Study details: From 23 to 79 years was the age range, with a mean of about 54 years, and approximately 84% were male. Among those treated, three patients had partial responses, one with hepatocellular carcinoma and two with cutaneous melanoma.

Germline CDR1 and CDR2: ENHRY and SYGVKD. CDR3 length equals 14 residues. V was cut by 5 bases and J by 0 bases, with 10 bases left in between. General observations from the study: In CD8+ T cells, expanded clones were on average more numerous than in CD4+.

TCRdb keeps only in-frame clones here, not all; method: immunoSEQ multiplex PCR. The sample carries approximately 70,000 clones, more than 80% recorded once. The rearrangement links TRBV10-3 to TRBJ1-2; maybe TRBD1 (5 bases). This TCR derives from an adult with an advanced solid tumor such as melanoma, head and neck, liver or kidney cancer. Sequenced here: CD4+ or CD8+ T cells sorted from blood, sampled in a trial of the OX40 agonist ivuxolimab. CDR3: CAISSDRANYGYTF. DNA for the CDR3: TGTGCCATCAGTTCTGACAGAGCTAACTATGGCTACACCTTC.